What follows are 5 T cell receptor beta chains derived from one specimen sequenced in a study of cytomegalovirus exposure and HLA in healthy donors. The PCR ran on 60 Vbeta and 13 Jbeta primers. TCRdb's copy holds only in-frame clones and misses some; the assay was immunoSEQ multiplex PCR. The sample includes under 150,000 clones, roughly 70% of them seen just once. The specimen was PBMCs. These receptors all stem from a man between 60 and 75 years old in good health and CMV-seronegative.

V and J are TRBV5-4 and TRBJ2-7, with 7 bases lining up with TRBD2. Germline CDR1 is SGHNT and CDR2 is YYREEE (reference sequence). The CDR3 loop spans 13 amino acids. After removal of 7 bases from V and 4 bases from J, the junction contained 8 bases not matched to a gene. The CDR3 protein is CASGPSLAYEQYF. CDR3 coding DNA: TGTGCCAGCGGCCCATCACTAGCGTACGAGCAGTACTTC.

The chain links TRBV5-4 to TRBJ2-1; 12 bases map to TRBD2. The CDR3 length is 16 residues. The V gene end was trimmed by 4 bases and the J gene end by 2 bases; junction bases not matched to a gene: 4. In germline, CDR1 is SGHNT, CDR2 YYREEE (reference sequence). Written as DNA, the CDR3 is TGTGCCAGCAGCGGCTCTAGCGGGAGGGCCTACAATGAGCAGTTCTTC. Translating it yields CASSGSSGRAYNEQFF.

This clone has just a few counts. The chain has TRBV30 and TRBJ1-1, with TRBD1 matching over 7 bases. CDR3 length: 13 residues. V lost 4 bases and J lost 3; bases outside the gene matches: 5. CDR1 and CDR2 from the germline V gene are GTSNPN and SVGIG (reference sequence). This chain's CDR3 is CAWNQGEDTEAFF. CDR3 DNA: TGTGCCTGGAATCAGGGGGAGGACACTGAAGCTTTCTTT.

V gene TRBV27 combines with J gene TRBJ1-6; tentative D call: TRBD1 (5 bases). V shed 2 bases and J shed 10 bases, with 18 bases lying between them. This CDR3 has 16 amino acids. Germline V gene sequence: CDR1 MNHEY, CDR2 SMNVEV (reference sequence). The CDR3 loop reads CASSLNRGQGGSPLHF. Written as DNA, the CDR3 is TGTGCCAGCAGTTTAAATCGTGGGCAGGGAGGGTCACCCCTCCACTTT.

The rearrangement uses TRBV6-6 and TRBJ2-5; 7 nucleotides match TRBD1. This CDR3 has 15 amino acids. V was pared by 0 bases and J by 2 bases, with 3 bases of the junction left unmatched. Germline V lookup: CDR1 MNHNY, CDR2 SVGAGI (reference sequence). The CDR3 nucleotides are TGTGCCAGCAGTTACTCGACAGGGCATCAAGAGACCCAGTACTTC. Translating it yields CASSYSTGHQETQYF.